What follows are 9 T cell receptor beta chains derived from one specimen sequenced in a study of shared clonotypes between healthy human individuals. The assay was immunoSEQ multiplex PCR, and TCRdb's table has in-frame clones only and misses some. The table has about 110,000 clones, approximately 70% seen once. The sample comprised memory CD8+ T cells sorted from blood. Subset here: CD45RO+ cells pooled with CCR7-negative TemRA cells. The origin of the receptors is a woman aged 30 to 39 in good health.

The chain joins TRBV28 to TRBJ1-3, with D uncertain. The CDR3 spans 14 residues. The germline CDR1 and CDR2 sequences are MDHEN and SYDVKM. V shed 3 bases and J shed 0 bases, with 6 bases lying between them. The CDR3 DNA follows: TGTGCCAGCAGTTTTAGACACTCTGGAAACACCATATATTTT. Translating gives CASSFRHSGNTIYF.

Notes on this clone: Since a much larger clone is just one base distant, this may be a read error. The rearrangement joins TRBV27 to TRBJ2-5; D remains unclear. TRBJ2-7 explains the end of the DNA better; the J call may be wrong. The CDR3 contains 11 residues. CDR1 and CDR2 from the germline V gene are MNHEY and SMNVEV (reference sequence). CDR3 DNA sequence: TGTGCCAGCAGTTCCTCCTACGAGCAGTACTTC. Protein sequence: CASSSSYEQYF.

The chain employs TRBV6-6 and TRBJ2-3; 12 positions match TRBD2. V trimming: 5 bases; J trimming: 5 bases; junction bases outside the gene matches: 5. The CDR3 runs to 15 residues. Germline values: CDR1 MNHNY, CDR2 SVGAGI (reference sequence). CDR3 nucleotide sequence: TGTGCCAGCAGTAGACTAGCGGGAGAGAAAGATACGCAGTATTTT. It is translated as CASSRLAGEKDTQYF.

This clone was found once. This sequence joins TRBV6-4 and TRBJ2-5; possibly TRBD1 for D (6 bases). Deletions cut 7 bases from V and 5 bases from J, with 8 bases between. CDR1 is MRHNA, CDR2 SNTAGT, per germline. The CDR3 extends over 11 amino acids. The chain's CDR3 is CASNRGETQYF. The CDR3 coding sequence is TGTGCCAGCAATAGGGGGGAGACCCAGTACTTC.

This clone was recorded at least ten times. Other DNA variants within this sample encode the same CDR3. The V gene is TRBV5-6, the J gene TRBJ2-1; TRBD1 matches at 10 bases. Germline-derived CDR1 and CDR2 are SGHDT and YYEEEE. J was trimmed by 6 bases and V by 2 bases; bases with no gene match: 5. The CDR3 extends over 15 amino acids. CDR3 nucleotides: TGTGCCAGCAGCTTTTCGGACAGGGGGTCCAATGAGCAGTTCTTC. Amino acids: CASSFSDRGSNEQFF.

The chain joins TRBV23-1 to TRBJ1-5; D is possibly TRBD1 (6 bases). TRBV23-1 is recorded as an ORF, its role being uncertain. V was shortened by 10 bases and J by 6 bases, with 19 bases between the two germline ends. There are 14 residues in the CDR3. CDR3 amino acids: CANPVRGAAQPQHF. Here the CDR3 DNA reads TGCGCCAATCCAGTCAGGGGCGCAGCTCAGCCCCAGCATTTT.

The CDR3 nucleotides are TGTGCCAGCAGCTTGTACACAGGGAGCTACGAGCAGTACTTC. Protein: CASSLYTGSYEQYF. The V gene is TRBV7-9, the J gene TRBJ2-7; D perhaps matches TRBD1 (6 bases). This CDR3 has 14 residues. From germline, CDR1 is SEHNR and CDR2 FQNEAQ (reference sequence). V lost 3 bases, J lost 3 bases, and 12 bases lay in between.

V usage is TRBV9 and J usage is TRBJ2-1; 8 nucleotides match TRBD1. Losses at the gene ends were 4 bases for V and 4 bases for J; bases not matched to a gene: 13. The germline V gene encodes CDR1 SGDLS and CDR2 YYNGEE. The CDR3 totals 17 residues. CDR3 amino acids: CASSPPTGAPNYNEQFF. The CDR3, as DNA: TGTGCCAGCAGCCCGCCGACAGGGGCCCCAAATTACAATGAGCAGTTCTTC. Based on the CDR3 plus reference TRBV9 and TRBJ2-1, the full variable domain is DSGVTQTPKHLITATGQRVTLRCSPRSGDLSVYWYQQSLDQGLQFLIQYYNGEERAKGNILERFSAQQFPDLHSELNLSSLELGDSALYFCASSPPTGAPNYNEQFFGPGTRLTVL.

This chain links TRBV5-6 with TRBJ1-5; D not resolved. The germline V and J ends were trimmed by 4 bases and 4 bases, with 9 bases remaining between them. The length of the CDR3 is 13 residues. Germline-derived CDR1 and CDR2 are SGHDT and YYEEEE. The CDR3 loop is CASSGGLNQPQHF. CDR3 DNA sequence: TGTGCCAGCAGCGGAGGACTTAATCAGCCCCAGCATTTT. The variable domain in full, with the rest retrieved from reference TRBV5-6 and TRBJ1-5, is DAGVTQSPTHLIKTRGQQVTLRCSPKSGHDTVSWYQQALGQGPQFIFQYYEEEERQRGNFPDRFSGHQFPNYSSELNVNALLLGDSALYLCASSGGLNQPQHFGDGTRLSIL.